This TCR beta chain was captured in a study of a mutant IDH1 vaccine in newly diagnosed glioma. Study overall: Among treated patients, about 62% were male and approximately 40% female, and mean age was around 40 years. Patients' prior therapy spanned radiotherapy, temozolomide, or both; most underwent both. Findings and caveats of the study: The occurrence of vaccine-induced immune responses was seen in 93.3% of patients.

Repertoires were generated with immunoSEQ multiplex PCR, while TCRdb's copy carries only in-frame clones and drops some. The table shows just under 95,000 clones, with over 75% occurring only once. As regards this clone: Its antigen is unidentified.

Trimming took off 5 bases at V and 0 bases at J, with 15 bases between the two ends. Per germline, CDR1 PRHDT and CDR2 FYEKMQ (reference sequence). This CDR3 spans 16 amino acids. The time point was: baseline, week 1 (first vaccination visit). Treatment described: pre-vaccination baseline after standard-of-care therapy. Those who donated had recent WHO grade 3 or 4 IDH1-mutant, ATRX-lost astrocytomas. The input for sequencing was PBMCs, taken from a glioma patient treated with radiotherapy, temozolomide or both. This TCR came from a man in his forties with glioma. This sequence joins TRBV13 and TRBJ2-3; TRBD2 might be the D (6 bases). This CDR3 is CASSRIADLSTDTQYF. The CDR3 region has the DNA TGTGCCAGCAGCCGTATAGCGGACCTTAGCACAGATACGCAGTATTTT.